The subject of this entry is one T cell receptor beta chain. What it binds is unknown. These data come from a study of shared clonotypes between healthy human individuals. The CDR3 consists of 15 residues. The germline V and J ends were trimmed by 4 bases and 5 bases, with 18 bases remaining between them. Per the germline V gene, CDR1 is SQVTM and CDR2 is ANQGSEA. Assay used: immunoSEQ multiplex PCR; TCRdb lists only in-frame clones, some missing. The table shows 2 million to 2.5 million clones, with about 94% occurring only once. Notes on the study in general: The sampled material consisted only of blood, and tissue repertoires are likely to differ.

Input material: naive CD4+ T cells sorted from blood. Subset reported: CD45RA+ positively selected. The genes are TRBV29-1 and TRBJ2-1, with D perhaps given as TRBD1 or TRBD2 (5 bases each). This clonotype was sampled from a man aged 18 to 29 in good health. The CDR3 bases are TGCAGCGTTGTGGGGGTGGGCAGGTTAAACAATGAGCAGTTCTTC. Translation: CSVVGVGRLNNEQFF.